Detailed here is one T cell receptor (beta chain). Its antigen is unknown. Only in-frame clones appear in the TCRdb table, and some are missing; sequencing was by immunoSEQ multiplex PCR. This table holds tens of thousands of clones, under 95% found once. CD4+CD25+CD127- Tregs, CD4+CD25- non-Tregs, CD4 and CD8 cells were sorted. The record originates from a study of Tregs in tolerant kidney transplant recipients. This CDR3 has 13 amino acids. CDR1 and CDR2 from the germline V gene are MNHEY and SMNVEV (reference sequence). V gave up 2 bases and J gave up 7 bases, with 9 bases separating them. Study-level points and caveats: Tolerant patients' donor-specific Tregs expanded beyond overall Tregs, suggesting antigen-driven growth.

The V and J genes are TRBV27 and TRBJ1-5; D is undetermined. The receptor was derived from a human donor who received a combined kidney and bone marrow transplant. Here the sequenced sample was Tregs from blood, taken before the transplant. CDR3 DNA: TGTGCCAGCAGTTTAAAAGGGAGCCAGCCCCAGCATTTT. It codes for CASSLKGSQPQHF.